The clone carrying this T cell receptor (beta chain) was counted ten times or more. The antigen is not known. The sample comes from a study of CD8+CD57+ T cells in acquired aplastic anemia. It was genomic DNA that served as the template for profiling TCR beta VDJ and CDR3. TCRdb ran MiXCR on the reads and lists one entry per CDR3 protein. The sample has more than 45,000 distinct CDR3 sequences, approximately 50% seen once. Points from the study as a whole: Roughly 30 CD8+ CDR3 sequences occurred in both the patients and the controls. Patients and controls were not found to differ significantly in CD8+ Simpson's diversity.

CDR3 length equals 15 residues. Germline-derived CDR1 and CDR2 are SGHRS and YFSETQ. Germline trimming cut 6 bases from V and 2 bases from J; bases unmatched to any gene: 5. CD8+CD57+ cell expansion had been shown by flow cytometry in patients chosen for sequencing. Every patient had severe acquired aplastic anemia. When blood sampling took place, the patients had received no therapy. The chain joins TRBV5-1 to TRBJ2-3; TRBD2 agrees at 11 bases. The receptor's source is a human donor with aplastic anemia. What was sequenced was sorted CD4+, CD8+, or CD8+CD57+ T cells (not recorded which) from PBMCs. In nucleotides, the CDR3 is TGCGCCAGCACCTTAGCGGGGGGGATCACAGATACGCAGTATTTT. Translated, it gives CASTLAGGITDTQYF.